The clone carrying this T cell receptor (beta chain) was seen repeatedly, ten times or more. Its antigen is still unknown. There are 15 residues in the CDR3. Germline loops: CDR1 SGHTA, CDR2 FQGTGA. The V segment lost 6 bases and the J segment 5 bases; nucleotides outside the gene matches: 10. A 5'RACE reaction primed in the constant segment made cDNA libraries of TCR alpha and TCR beta, and these carried sample barcodes and UMIs. TCRdb reanalysed the 5' RACE reads using MiXCR and keeps one entry per CDR3 protein. The sample records 300,000 to 400,000 distinct CDR3 sequences, around an eighth being singletons. These data belong to a study of T-cell memory formation after mild COVID-19. Study results and limitations: Balance between CD4 and CD8 was seen in clones contracting day 15 to 85, and a CD4+ lean was seen in later expanders. For contracting clones, CD4+ ones sat mainly in CM and EM, CD8+ in EMRA. Among clones peaking at day 37 in the second wave, SARS-CoV-2 specificity remained unconfirmed.

The material sequenced was PBMCs or a T cell subset sorted from them (not recorded which). The rearrangement uses TRBV7-3 and TRBJ2-5, with 9 nucleotides matching TRBD2. The TCR comes from a man in his late teens or twenties who had mild COVID-19 (a few samples of this study predate the infection). Cell type and time point are not known. For the CDR3, the DNA is TGTGCCAGCAGTTTGGCGGGGGGGCCTATTGAGACCCAGTACTTC. Its translation is CASSLAGGPIETQYF.